A selection of T cell receptor beta chains follows, all from one sample in a study of PD-L1 blockade in urothelial cancer. This table comes from immunoSEQ multiplex PCR, and its TCRdb copy is limited to in-frame clones, with some not included. The sample carries about 81,000 clones, 70% to 90% recorded once. Sequences were derived from PBMCs, sampled around atezolizumab (anti-PD-L1) treatment. The receptors derive from a man between 35 and 55 years old with urothelial cancer. Both conserved end residues are part of each CDR3. A D gene is named only where the DNA matches it firmly. Rows may omit the clone size; those that give it use once, few, many or a size class.

d_call: NA
j_call: TRBJ2-4
clone_size: NA
v_call: TRBV2
cdr3_aa: CASRPAENIQYF
cdr3_nt: TGTGCCAGTAGGCCGGCGGAAAACATTCAGTACTTC

d_call: NA
j_call: TRBJ2-7
clone_size: NA
v_call: TRBV29-1
cdr3_aa: CSVASSQGPETLYEQYF
cdr3_nt: TGCAGCGTCGCGTCGAGCCAGGGGCCTGAAACCCTCTACGAGCAGTACTTC

d_call: NA
j_call: TRBJ2-5
clone_size: NA
v_call: TRBV4-2
cdr3_aa: CASSQDDRLGETQYF
cdr3_nt: TGTGCCAGCAGCCAAGACGACAGATTGGGGGAGACCCAGTACTTC

d_call: TRBD2
j_call: TRBJ2-2
clone_size: few
v_call: TRBV6-5
cdr3_aa: CASSYSLAGATGELFF
cdr3_nt: TGTGCCAGCAGTTACTCACTAGCGGGAGCAACCGGGGAGCTGTTTTTT

d_call: NA
j_call: TRBJ1-2
clone_size: once
v_call: TRBV28
cdr3_aa: CASRPEAHRRGYTF
cdr3_nt: TGTGCCAGCAGACCTGAGGCTCACCGCCGCGGCTACACCTTC

d_call: TRBD1
j_call: TRBJ2-3
clone_size: once
v_call: TRBV6-6
cdr3_aa: CASSFQGASTDTQYF
cdr3_nt: TGTGCCAGCAGTTTTCAGGGGGCTAGCACAGATACGCAGTATTTT

d_call: TRBD1
j_call: TRBJ1-2
clone_size: NA
v_call: TRBV4-1
cdr3_aa: CASSQAGTGRGYGYTF
cdr3_nt: TGCGCCAGCAGCCAAGCAGGGACAGGGAGGGGCTATGGCTACACCTTC

d_call: NA
j_call: TRBJ2-1
clone_size: NA
v_call: TRBV30
cdr3_aa: CAWSVLRGSYNEQFF
cdr3_nt: TGTGCCTGGAGTGTACTGAGAGGCTCCTACAATGAGCAGTTCTTC

d_call: NA
j_call: TRBJ2-1
clone_size: few
v_call: TRBV6-4
cdr3_aa: CASSDVSRSYNEQFF
cdr3_nt: TGTGCCAGCAGTGACGTTTCTAGGAGCTACAATGAGCAGTTCTTC

d_call: NA
j_call: TRBJ2-7
clone_size: NA
v_call: TRBV15
cdr3_aa: CATSRGAEEQYF
cdr3_nt: TGTGCCACCAGCAGAGGGGCCGAAGAGCAGTACTTC

d_call: NA
j_call: TRBJ2-5
clone_size: NA
v_call: TRBV28
cdr3_aa: CASSGAGNSAQETQYF
cdr3_nt: TGTGCCAGCAGTGGCGCAGGGAACAGCGCCCAAGAGACCCAGTACTTC

d_call: TRBD1
j_call: TRBJ2-2
clone_size: NA
v_call: TRBV7-9
cdr3_aa: CASNIDRGRTGELFF
cdr3_nt: TGTGCCAGCAACATCGACAGGGGGCGGACCGGGGAGCTGTTTTTT

d_call: NA
j_call: TRBJ1-1
clone_size: medium-sized
v_call: TRBV2
cdr3_aa: CASSPLGRFVF
cdr3_nt: TGTGCCAGCAGTCCGTTGGGGAGGTTCGTCTTT

d_call: NA
j_call: TRBJ2-1
clone_size: NA
v_call: TRBV7-2
cdr3_aa: CASSSAGLRYNEQFF
cdr3_nt: TGTGCCAGCAGCTCCGCGGGACTCCGTTACAATGAGCAGTTCTTC

d_call: TRBD2
j_call: TRBJ2-4
clone_size: NA
v_call: TRBV30
cdr3_aa: CAWSSPGLALLSGLTDIQYF
cdr3_nt: TGTGCCTGGAGCTCCCCGGGACTAGCACTGCTATCCGGCCTAACGGACATTCAGTACTTC

d_call: NA
j_call: TRBJ2-1
clone_size: NA
v_call: TRBV21-1
cdr3_aa: CASSKESLAASYNEQFF
cdr3_nt: TGTGCCAGCAGCAAAGAATCTCTAGCGGCCTCCTACAATGAGCAGTTCTTC

d_call: NA
j_call: TRBJ1-4
clone_size: NA
v_call: TRBV2
cdr3_aa: CASSEGRREKLFF
cdr3_nt: TGTGCCAGCAGTGAAGGGAGACGTGAAAAACTGTTTTTT

d_call: TRBD1
j_call: TRBJ1-1
clone_size: NA
v_call: TRBV6-5
cdr3_aa: CATRDSNTEAFF
cdr3_nt: TGTGCCACTCGGGACAGTAACACTGAAGCTTTCTTT

d_call: TRBD2
j_call: TRBJ2-3
clone_size: NA
v_call: TRBV5-1
cdr3_aa: CASSWGTRSTDTQYF
cdr3_nt: TGCGCCAGCAGCTGGGGGACTAGGAGCACAGATACGCAGTATTTT

d_call: NA
j_call: TRBJ1-5
clone_size: NA
v_call: TRBV2
cdr3_aa: CASSVREPERPQHF
cdr3_nt: TGTGCCAGCAGTGTCCGGGAGCCCGAGCGGCCCCAGCATTTT

d_call: NA
j_call: TRBJ1-1
clone_size: NA
v_call: TRBV28
cdr3_aa: CASSLGGMNTEAFF
cdr3_nt: TGTGCCAGCAGTTTAGGCGGGATGAACACTGAAGCTTTCTTT

d_call: TRBD1
j_call: TRBJ1-1
clone_size: NA
v_call: TRBV10-3
cdr3_aa: CAIRTGEMNTEAFF
cdr3_nt: TGTGCCATCAGGACAGGGGAAATGAACACTGAAGCTTTCTTT

d_call: NA
j_call: TRBJ1-5
clone_size: NA
v_call: TRBV28
cdr3_aa: CASSFSGSQPQHF
cdr3_nt: TGTGCCAGCAGTTTCAGTGGTTCTCAGCCCCAGCATTTT

d_call: NA
j_call: TRBJ1-2
clone_size: NA
v_call: TRBV9
cdr3_aa: CASSLQAYGYTF
cdr3_nt: TGTGCCAGCAGCCTACAGGCATATGGCTACACCTTC

d_call: NA
j_call: TRBJ2-7
clone_size: NA
v_call: TRBV11-2
cdr3_aa: CASSSPRRTLYEQYF
cdr3_nt: TGTGCCAGCAGCTCGCCGCGCCGCACCCTATACGAGCAGTACTTC

d_call: NA
j_call: TRBJ2-5
clone_size: once
v_call: TRBV5-6
cdr3_aa: CASSLGLGETQYF
cdr3_nt: TGTGCCAGCAGCTTGGGACTAGGAGAGACCCAGTACTTC

d_call: TRBD2
j_call: TRBJ2-3
clone_size: NA
v_call: TRBV7-6
cdr3_aa: CASSLEGSTSSDTQYF
cdr3_nt: TGTGCCAGCAGCTTAGAGGGATCGACTAGCTCGGATACGCAGTATTTT

d_call: NA
j_call: TRBJ1-2
clone_size: NA
v_call: TRBV9
cdr3_aa: CASSADTDGYTF
cdr3_nt: TGTGCCAGCAGCGCAGACACCGATGGCTACACCTTC

d_call: TRBD1
j_call: TRBJ2-1
clone_size: NA
v_call: TRBV6-1
cdr3_aa: CASNPDREWQFF
cdr3_nt: TGTGCCAGCAACCCCGACAGGGAATGGCAGTTCTTC

d_call: TRBD2
j_call: TRBJ2-1
clone_size: NA
v_call: TRBV5-1
cdr3_aa: CASSLTSSGVNNEQFF
cdr3_nt: TGCGCCAGCAGCTTGACGTCTAGCGGGGTGAACAATGAGCAGTTCTTC

d_call: TRBD1
j_call: TRBJ1-1
clone_size: NA
v_call: TRBV28
cdr3_aa: CASSLTGKVEAFF
cdr3_nt: TGTGCCAGCAGCTTGACAGGGAAGGTAGAAGCTTTCTTT

d_call: NA
j_call: TRBJ1-5
clone_size: NA
v_call: TRBV30
cdr3_aa: CAWSVQVGVGNQPQHF
cdr3_nt: TGTGCCTGGAGTGTACAAGTTGGTGTGGGCAATCAGCCCCAGCATTTT

d_call: NA
j_call: TRBJ1-1
clone_size: many
v_call: TRBV30
cdr3_aa: CAWSGSRLTGEAFF
cdr3_nt: TGTGCCTGGAGTGGTTCCCGGTTAACAGGGGAAGCTTTCTTT

d_call: NA
j_call: TRBJ1-5
clone_size: NA
v_call: TRBV19
cdr3_aa: CASSIRGGPQHF
cdr3_nt: TGTGCCAGTAGTATTCGGGGGGGGCCCCAGCATTTT

d_call: NA
j_call: TRBJ2-7
clone_size: NA
v_call: TRBV29-1
cdr3_aa: CSVQGFDEQYF
cdr3_nt: TGCAGCGTACAGGGATTTGACGAGCAGTACTTC

d_call: NA
j_call: TRBJ2-7
clone_size: NA
v_call: TRBV10-3
cdr3_aa: CAISETGREQYF
cdr3_nt: TGTGCCATCAGTGAGACAGGGCGGGAGCAGTACTTC

d_call: TRBD1
j_call: TRBJ1-4
clone_size: NA
v_call: TRBV6-5
cdr3_aa: CASSYGRGGRGEKLFF
cdr3_nt: TGTGCCAGCAGTTACGGGCGAGGGGGCAGAGGTGAAAAACTGTTTTTT

d_call: NA
j_call: TRBJ1-1
clone_size: NA
v_call: TRBV6-5
cdr3_aa: CASSDGYRGGAFF
cdr3_nt: TGTGCCAGCAGTGACGGCTATCGGGGGGGAGCTTTCTTT

d_call: TRBD1
j_call: TRBJ1-3
clone_size: NA
v_call: TRBV9
cdr3_aa: CASSVVAGGQYSGNTIYF
cdr3_nt: TGTGCCAGCAGCGTAGTAGCAGGGGGCCAATACTCTGGAAACACCATATATTTT

d_call: NA
j_call: TRBJ2-1
clone_size: NA
v_call: TRBV5-6
cdr3_aa: CASSNLKGVTNEQFF
cdr3_nt: TGTGCCAGCAGCAACCTCAAGGGAGTTACAAATGAGCAGTTCTTC

d_call: TRBD2
j_call: TRBJ2-4
clone_size: NA
v_call: TRBV28
cdr3_aa: CASSTGTIAKNIQYF
cdr3_nt: TGTGCCAGCAGTACGGGGACTATTGCCAAAAACATTCAGTACTTC

d_call: NA
j_call: TRBJ2-5
clone_size: few
v_call: TRBV18
cdr3_aa: CASSPPSGPNQYF
cdr3_nt: TGTGCCAGCTCACCACCTAGCGGACCAAACCAGTACTTC

d_call: TRBD2
j_call: TRBJ2-3
clone_size: NA
v_call: TRBV28
cdr3_aa: CASTLLSGSITDTQYF
cdr3_nt: TGTGCCAGCACCCTCTTGAGCGGGAGTATCACAGATACGCAGTATTTT

d_call: NA
j_call: TRBJ2-7
clone_size: NA
v_call: TRBV28
cdr3_aa: CASSLPRGSQSYEQYF
cdr3_nt: TGTGCCAGCAGTCTACCCCGCGGCAGCCAGAGCTACGAGCAGTACTTC

d_call: TRBD1
j_call: TRBJ2-7
clone_size: NA
v_call: TRBV19
cdr3_aa: CASSAHRDRGRYEQYF
cdr3_nt: TGTGCCAGTAGCGCCCATCGGGACAGGGGGAGGTACGAGCAGTACTTC

d_call: TRBD2
j_call: TRBJ2-1
clone_size: NA
v_call: TRBV10-3
cdr3_aa: CAISEFPGTSGREQFF
cdr3_nt: TGTGCCATCAGTGAGTTCCCCGGGACTAGCGGGAGGGAGCAGTTCTTC

d_call: TRBD1
j_call: TRBJ2-3
clone_size: NA
v_call: TRBV6-5
cdr3_aa: CASRAQGFGDTQYF
cdr3_nt: TGTGCCAGCAGAGCACAGGGGTTTGGAGATACGCAGTATTTT

d_call: NA
j_call: TRBJ2-3
clone_size: once
v_call: TRBV2
cdr3_aa: CASRRRTTTQLSTDTQYF
cdr3_nt: TGTGCCAGCAGGCGGAGGACTACCACGCAACTAAGCACAGATACGCAGTATTTT

d_call: TRBD1
j_call: TRBJ1-5
clone_size: NA
v_call: TRBV19
cdr3_aa: CASSGGPQGAQGQPQHF
cdr3_nt: TGTGCCAGTAGTGGCGGACCACAGGGGGCGCAAGGTCAGCCCCAGCATTTT

d_call: TRBD1
j_call: TRBJ2-7
clone_size: NA
v_call: TRBV29-1
cdr3_aa: CSVTGTGGSYEQYF
cdr3_nt: TGCAGCGTCACCGGGACAGGGGGTTCCTACGAGCAGTACTTC

d_call: NA
j_call: TRBJ1-2
clone_size: NA
v_call: TRBV4-1
cdr3_aa: CASSQLRDNYGYTF
cdr3_nt: TGCGCCAGCAGCCAACTCAGGGATAACTATGGCTACACCTTC

d_call: NA
j_call: TRBJ2-1
clone_size: once
v_call: TRBV6-5
cdr3_aa: CASSYRGEGRLDEQFF
cdr3_nt: TGTGCCAGCAGTTACAGGGGGGAGGGCCGGTTGGATGAGCAGTTCTTC

d_call: NA
j_call: TRBJ2-7
clone_size: NA
v_call: TRBV2
cdr3_aa: CACEEGATEQYF
cdr3_nt: TGTGCCTGCGAGGAGGGCGCAACTGAGCAGTACTTC

d_call: NA
j_call: TRBJ2-2
clone_size: NA
v_call: TRBV6-6
cdr3_aa: CASTRERNTGELFF
cdr3_nt: TGTGCCAGCACCCGAGAGCGGAACACCGGGGAGCTGTTTTTT

d_call: NA
j_call: TRBJ2-1
clone_size: NA
v_call: TRBV29-1
cdr3_aa: CSVRQGGYNEQFF
cdr3_nt: TGCAGCGTGCGACAGGGAGGATACAATGAGCAGTTCTTC

d_call: NA
j_call: TRBJ2-1
clone_size: NA
v_call: TRBV5-1
cdr3_aa: CASSRGNEQFF
cdr3_nt: TGCGCCAGCAGCAGGGGCAATGAGCAGTTCTTC

d_call: NA
j_call: TRBJ2-2
clone_size: NA
v_call: TRBV30
cdr3_aa: CAWSKQWIGELFF
cdr3_nt: TGTGCCTGGAGTAAACAGTGGATCGGGGAGCTGTTTTTT